Included here is one T cell receptor (beta chain) sequence, with context. Its antigen is unidentified. The PCR had 60 Vbeta and 13 Jbeta primers. The protocol was immunoSEQ multiplex PCR, while the TCRdb copy is restricted to in-frame clones and leaves out a portion. The data hold 100,000 to 150,000 clones, with approximately 80% observed a single time. The data derive from a study of cytomegalovirus exposure and HLA in healthy donors. Whole-study context: Across roughly 400 genotyped donors, approximately 81% landed in the Caucasian-associated ancestry cluster. Study results and caveats: There were some V segments, including TRBV6-2 and TRBV6-3, excluded as indistinguishable. In vitro confirmation showed a few CMV-associated chains to be CMV antigen specific.

This CDR3 has 14 amino acids. Germline CDR1 LNHDA, CDR2 SQIVND (reference sequence). The V and J ends lost 9 bases and 5 bases respectively, with 20 bases between them. What was sequenced was PBMCs. The chain recombines TRBV19 with TRBJ2-7; a possible D gene is TRBD2 (6 bases). The clonotype comes from a woman aged 40 to 49 in good health and CMV-seropositive. Here the CDR3 DNA reads TGTGCCAGGAGATCCGGGCTAGCGTCCGACGAGCAGTACTTC. It codes for CARRSGLASDEQYF.